The T cell receptor (beta chain) described here comes from a study of neurological immune-mediated disorders. Documented time point: longitudinal time-point 2. The unsorted libraries were generated from a total of 2 million PBMCs, which had been stored in RNAlater at -80 C. The V segment lost 1 base and the J segment 7 bases; nucleotides outside the gene matches: 9. From germline, CDR1 is MGHRA and CDR2 YSYEKL. The CDR3 contains 18 residues. This clonotype showed up many times. Its specificity is not known. Study results and limitations: Subjects shared no identical expanded-clone CDR3 amino acid sequences, suggesting private TCR-beta repertoires in all groups.

5'RACE with 10-nucleotide random UMIs produced the cDNA. A single record per CDR3 protein comes from TCRdb applying MiXCR to the 5' RACE reads. The table records about 80,000 distinct CDR3 sequences, about 5% of them present only once. This TCR derives from a woman aged 60 to 75 with multiple sclerosis. J is TRBJ1-6 and V is TRBV4-1; 11 nucleotides agree with TRBD1. Sequenced: PBMCs. The CDR3 nucleotides are TGCGCCAGCAGCCAAGGACCCGGACAGGGGGCATTCAATTCACCCCTCCACTTT. Protein: CASSQGPGQGAFNSPLHF.